This entry lists 28 T cell receptor beta chains sequenced from one sample in a study of monozygotic twins with inflammatory bowel disease. TCRdb re-analyzed the 5' RACE reads; it lists each CDR3 protein once, without DNA. This table lists nearly 450,000 distinct CDR3 sequences. Input material: blood. These receptor sequences come from a human donor with ulcerative colitis or Crohn's disease, or a healthy co-twin of an affected twin (not recorded which).

V and J are TRBV2 and TRBJ1-2; as DNA is missing, the TRBD1 call by TCRdb cannot be tested. CDR1 is SNHLY, CDR2 FYNNEI, per germline. The CDR3 is made up of 16 amino acids. CDR3 in amino acids: CASSPKSGQGLYGYTF.

The gene calls are TRBV5-5 and TRBJ2-2; the D gene TCRdb calls, TRBD1, cannot be checked with no DNA. Germline CDR1 reads SGHKS; CDR2 reads YYEKEE (reference sequence). The CDR3 sequence is 15 residues long. The CDR3 reads CASSLGDHSTGELFF.

CDR3 region: CASSSYRGPANEKLFF. The genes are TRBV12-3 or TRBV12-4 and TRBJ1-4; the D call of TRBD1 rests on TCRdb alone, since no DNA is present to check it. The CDR3 has 16 residues.

The chain couples TRBV10-3 to TRBJ2-5; TCRdb selects TRBD1, and the lack of DNA leaves this call unchecked. The CDR3 loop spans 14 amino acids. Germline V gene data show CDR1 as ENHRY and CDR2 as SYGVKD. CDR3 in amino acids: CAISDGGLGETQYF.

The chain links TRBV6-1 to TRBJ2-7; with no DNA, the TCRdb D assignment of TRBD2 cannot be verified. Germline CDR1 reads MNHNS; CDR2 reads SASEGT. This CDR3 comprises 14 residues. CDR3 region: CASRLAGARYEQYF.

V gene TRBV20-1 combines with J gene TRBJ2-7. Per the germline V gene, CDR1 is DFQATT and CDR2 is SNEGSKA (reference sequence). CDR3 length: 13 residues. The CDR3 sequence: CSASGQGPNEQYF.

This chain links TRBV11-2 with TRBJ1-2; without DNA, the TCRdb call of TRBD1 cannot be checked. This CDR3 has 15 residues. From germline, CDR1 is SGHAT and CDR2 FQNNGV. The CDR3 protein is CASSGTALLNYGYTF.

V and J are TRBV30 and TRBJ1-6. The germline V gene has CDR1 GTSNPN and CDR2 SVGIG (reference sequence). The CDR3 has 13 residues. This CDR3 reads CAWSPDHNSPLHF.

The V and J genes are TRBV9 and TRBJ2-1; TCRdb's D call of TRBD2 is untestable without DNA. CDR1 is SGDLS, CDR2 YYNGEE, per germline. The CDR3 is 16 amino acids. This CDR3 reads CASSPVHSGGYNEQFF. Drawing the rest from reference TRBV9 and TRBJ2-1, the complete variable domain is DSGVTQTPKHLITATGQRVTLRCSPRSGDLSVYWYQQSLDQGLQFLIQYYNGEERAKGNILERFSAQQFPDLHSELNLSSLELGDSALYFCASSPVHSGGYNEQFFGPGTRLTVL.

The chain is built from TRBV7-9 and TRBJ1-4; with no DNA, the TCRdb D assignment of TRBD1 cannot be verified. Germline CDR1 SEHNR, CDR2 FQNEAQ (reference sequence). The CDR3 totals 15 residues. CDR3 region: CASSPRDSINEKLFF.

The chain joins TRBV5-6 to TRBJ2-7. The CDR3 runs 14 residues. CDR1 is SGHDT, CDR2 YYEEEE, per germline. This CDR3 reads CASSLQAGLHEQYF.

The chain combines TRBV5-1 with TRBJ2-3. The CDR3 is 16 amino acids. The germline V gene has CDR1 SGHRS and CDR2 YFSETQ. Here the CDR3 reads CASSSDSYVGTDTQYF. Looking up the rest from reference TRBV5-1 and TRBJ2-3 gives the full variable domain: KAGVTQTPRYLIKTRGQQVTLSCSPISGHRSVSWYQQTPGQGLQFLFEYFSETQRNKGNFPGRFSGRQFSNSRSEMNVSTLELGDSALYLCASSSDSYVGTDTQYFGPGTRLTVL.

The J gene is TRBJ2-2, the V gene TRBV5-6; the TCRdb call, TRBD1, lacks DNA for checking. Looked up from germline, CDR1 is SGHDT and CDR2 is YYEEEE. The CDR3 is 17 residues long. The CDR3 region is CASSLVISATNTGELFF.

The V gene is TRBV11-1, the J gene TRBJ1-1; the TCRdb call, TRBD1, lacks DNA for checking. The CDR3 sequence is 14 residues long. CDR1 and CDR2 from the germline V gene are SGHAT and FQDESV (reference sequence). CDR3 region: CASSASRGRTEAFF.

The V gene is TRBV29-1, the J gene TRBJ1-1; absent DNA, TCRdb's TRBD1 call cannot be checked. CDR1 and CDR2 (germline): SQVTM, ANQGSEA. CDR3 length: 15 amino acids. CDR3 sequence: CSVDLRDELHTEAFF.

V usage is TRBV6-5 and J usage is TRBJ2-3; TCRdb outputs TRBD2, but without DNA this stays unchecked. The germline CDR1 and CDR2 sequences are MNHEY and SVGAGI. The CDR3 contains 16 residues. The CDR3 reads CASSYSASGTRDTQYF.

This chain links TRBV6-2 or TRBV6-3 with TRBJ2-1; the TRBD2 assignment by TCRdb is unverifiable without DNA. The germline V gene encodes CDR1 MNHEY and CDR2 SVGEGT. The CDR3 totals 14 residues. The CDR3: CASNQAGGPYEQFF.

CDR3 in amino acids: CASSGGTSGINEQYF. V is TRBV27 and J is TRBJ2-7; with no DNA, the TCRdb D assignment of TRBD2 cannot be verified. Germline V lookup: CDR1 MNHEY, CDR2 SMNVEV (reference sequence). CDR3 length: 15 amino acids.

The V call is TRBV12-3 or TRBV12-4, the J call TRBJ1-2. The CDR3 has 14 residues. The CDR3 protein is CASTFGGANYGYTF.

The V call is TRBV11-2, the J call TRBJ2-1; absent DNA, TCRdb's TRBD2 call cannot be checked. Germline V lookup: CDR1 SGHAT, CDR2 FQNNGV. The CDR3 loop spans 16 amino acids. CDR3 protein: CASSLHSAGTDNEQFF.

J is TRBJ2-1 and V is TRBV7-9; the D call of TRBD2 rests on TCRdb alone, since no DNA is present to check it. Germline V gene lookup returns CDR1 SEHNR and CDR2 FQNEAQ (reference sequence). The CDR3 is 15 amino acids. CDR3 region: CASSPALGGLNEQFF. The full variable domain, with the rest looked up from reference TRBV7-9 and TRBJ2-1, is DTGVSQNPRHKITKRGQNVTFRCDPISEHNRLYWYRQTLGQGPEFLTYFQNEAQLEKSRLLSDRFSAERPKGSFSTLEIQRTEQGDSAMYLCASSPALGGLNEQFFGPGTRLTVL.

The chain is built from TRBV2 and TRBJ2-7; lacking DNA, the TRBD2 call made by TCRdb goes unchecked. CDR1 is SNHLY, CDR2 FYNNEI, per germline. The CDR3 has 14 residues. CDR3 protein: CASSGVSGSYEQYF.

The chain combines TRBV19 with TRBJ1-5; TCRdb designates TRBD1, a call that cannot be tested without DNA. The CDR3 spans 17 residues. Germline CDR1 is LNHDA and CDR2 is SQIVND (reference sequence). CDR3 sequence reads: CASSTRQGLYSNQPQHF.

The chain couples TRBV9 to TRBJ1-4; the D call of TRBD1 rests on TCRdb alone, since no DNA is present to check it. CDR3 length equals 14 residues. Germline CDR1 and CDR2: SGDLS and YYNGEE. The CDR3 is CASSPTGSGEKLFF.

This chain joins TRBV5-1 and TRBJ2-3; the TRBD1 assignment by TCRdb is unverifiable without DNA. Germline values: CDR1 SGHRS, CDR2 YFSETQ. The CDR3 runs to 18 residues. CDR3 sequence: CASSLNPPGTGDTDTQYF. The full variable domain, completed using reference TRBV5-1 and TRBJ2-3, is KAGVTQTPRYLIKTRGQQVTLSCSPISGHRSVSWYQQTPGQGLQFLFEYFSETQRNKGNFPGRFSGRQFSNSRSEMNVSTLELGDSALYLCASSLNPPGTGDTDTQYFGPGTRLTVL.

The rearrangement links TRBV5-1 to TRBJ2-1; there is no DNA to check the TCRdb D call of TRBD2. CDR1 SGHRS and CDR2 YFSETQ come from the germline V gene. The CDR3 runs 15 residues. CDR3 sequence: CASSLASGMYNEQFF.

The chain carries TRBV4-1 and TRBJ2-1; TCRdb indicates TRBD2, and absent DNA this call remains unverified. CDR3 size: 19 residues. Per germline, CDR1 MGHRA and CDR2 YSYEKL. CDR3 protein: CASSQGGFGLAGSYNEQFF.

This rearrangement joins TRBV29-1 to TRBJ2-1; the D call of TRBD2 rests on TCRdb alone, since no DNA is present to check it. Germline V gives CDR1 SQVTM, CDR2 ANQGSEA. This CDR3 is built from 14 residues. The CDR3 here is CSVELAGGPNEQFF.